This T cell receptor beta chain is from a study of cytomegalovirus exposure and HLA in healthy donors. Broader study findings: Rare sequences made up most TCRs, while some public TCRs were found in many donors. In all likelihood, a cluster of highly shared sequence variants was a sequencing artifact.

With respect to this clone: The antigen is not known.

The CDR3 is made up of 14 amino acids. The germline V and J ends were trimmed by 3 bases and 1 base, with 10 bases remaining between them. Germline V gene sequence: CDR1 SGDLS, CDR2 YYNGEE. When sampled, the donors appeared nominally healthy, though they likely had unrecorded immune exposures. The PCR made use of 60 Vbeta and 13 Jbeta primers. Profiling relied on immunoSEQ multiplex PCR, and the TCRdb table lists in-frame clones only, not all of them. The repertoire includes approximately 150,000 clones, 80% of them detected once, and about 7% sits in the top ten. The chain is built from TRBV9 and TRBJ1-1; tentatively, D is TRBD1 (6 bases). The sample consisted of PBMCs. This receptor was taken from a man aged 30 to 45 in good health and CMV-seropositive. CDR3 sequence (DNA): TGTGCCAGCAGCGGCGGGGGCGCGAACACTGAAGCTTTCTTT. This sequence encodes CASSGGGANTEAFF.